The T cell receptor (beta chain) under discussion was sequenced for a study of blood T cells in healthy people across ages. CDR3 size: 12 residues. V dropped 5 bases and J dropped 8 bases, with 7 bases sitting between them. The germline gives CDR1 SEHNR, CDR2 FQNEAQ (reference sequence). This clonotype is a singleton in its sample. No antigen is known for it. Together with a sample-barcoded 5' primer, a J-beta primer mix was included in a second PCR lasting about 6 to 11 cycles. The template-switch adaptor, which had 12 random nucleotides, put a tag on each cDNA molecule. TCRdb re-called the 5' RACE reads with MiXCR, one entry per CDR3 protein. The table includes about 730,000 distinct CDR3 sequences, roughly 45% detected once. General study points: Not knowing donor CMV status may have confounded expanded clonotype changes. More naive CD4+ cells and higher diversity marked long-lived donors relative to aged donors.

The TCR was taken from a woman aged 60-75 years in good health. The genes are TRBV7-9 and TRBJ1-6; D is unresolved. The sequenced material came from blood. CDR3 in DNA: TGTGCCAGCAGCCTTCAGGATTCACCCCTCCACTTT. Its protein product is CASSLQDSPLHF.